This passage covers 19 T cell receptor beta chains from one sample sequenced in a study of shared clonotypes between healthy human individuals. The method was immunoSEQ multiplex PCR; TCRdb's version includes in-frame clones alone and lacks a portion of them. The table records about 2.1 million clones, around 95% of them present only once. Naive CD8 cells lacked CD45RO and underwent positive selection for CCR7, leaving out terminally differentiated effector memory CD45RA+ cells. Material: naive CD8+ T cells from PBMCs. The receptor source for this set is a young man in good health. Some clones in this sample may be carry-over from other donors' samples.

The chain couples TRBV13 to TRBJ1-1, with 11 bases fitting TRBD1. The J segment lost 4 bases and the V segment lost 0 bases, leaving 1 base of the junction unmatched. The CDR3 consists of 15 residues. Germline V gene lookup returns CDR1 PRHDT and CDR2 FYEKMQ (reference sequence). This chain's CDR3 is CASSLGGQGGTEAFF. CDR3 coding DNA: TGTGCCAGCAGCTTAGGGGGACAGGGGGGCACTGAAGCTTTCTTT. Full variable domain (missing parts from reference TRBV13 and TRBJ1-1): AAGVIQSPRHLIKEKRETATLKCYPIPRHDTVYWYQQGPGQDPQFLISFYEKMQSDKGSIPDRFSAQQFSDYHSELNMSSLELGDSALYFCASSLGGQGGTEAFFGQGTRLTVV.

The chain employs TRBV5-5 and TRBJ2-7, with D maybe TRBD2 (5 bases). The CDR3 extends over 15 amino acids. The germline V gene has CDR1 SGHKS and CDR2 YYEKEE (reference sequence). V shed 4 bases and J shed 2 bases, with 16 bases lying between them. CDR3 sequence: CASSPEDGLPYEQYF. The CDR3 DNA sequence: TGTGCCAGCAGCCCGGAGGACGGTCTCCCCTACGAGCAGTACTTC.

The chain uses TRBV4-1 and TRBJ2-1, with a possible D match to TRBD2 (5 bases). The CDR3 is 12 amino acids. With 1 base removed from V and 10 bases from J, the gap between germline ends came to 8 bases. CDR1 and CDR2 from the germline V gene are MGHRA and YSYEKL. The DNA for the CDR3 is TGCGCCAGCAGCCAAGCCGGGATCGAGCAGTTCTTC. Amino acids: CASSQAGIEQFF.

The chain links TRBV2 to TRBJ2-5, with 12 bases that match TRBD2. The CDR3 has 17 amino acids. The germline V gene encodes CDR1 SNHLY and CDR2 FYNNEI. The V and J ends lost 4 bases and 4 bases, in that order; junction bases with no gene match: 10. The CDR3 DNA reads as TGTGCCAGCAGTGGACTAGCGGGAGTTTCGGTGCGAGAGACCCAGTACTTC. Its translation: CASSGLAGVSVRETQYF.

V gene TRBV7-3 combines with J gene TRBJ2-1; possible D gene TRBD2, 6 bases. This CDR3 is 15 amino acids long. V was clipped by 0 bases and J by 9 bases, with 15 bases between them. Looked up from germline, CDR1 is SGHTA and CDR2 is FQGTGA. The CDR3: CASSLTGGSRAEQFF. As DNA, the CDR3 is TGTGCCAGCAGCTTAACGGGGGGTAGTCGTGCTGAGCAGTTCTTC.

The chain is built from TRBV2 and TRBJ2-5, with 9 bases that match TRBD2. Germline V gives CDR1 SNHLY, CDR2 FYNNEI. With V trimmed by 7 bases and J by 1 base, 4 bases remained unmatched. The CDR3 extends over 14 amino acids. CDR3 residues: CASMIAGAQETQYF. DNA for the CDR3: TGTGCCAGCATGATAGCGGGAGCCCAAGAGACCCAGTACTTC.

This clone has just one count. Other DNA sequences in this sample translate to the same CDR3. The DNA for the CDR3 is TGTGCCAGCAGCTTAGATCGATACAATGAGCAGTTCTTC. Its protein product is CASSLDRYNEQFF. This chain joins TRBV11-2 and TRBJ2-1; D gene unclear. Germline assignment: CDR1 SGHAT and CDR2 FQNNGV. This CDR3 spans 13 amino acids. The V gene lost 0 bases and the J gene lost 4 bases, with 4 bases spanning the gap.

This chain links TRBV7-2 with TRBJ2-1; 7 positions agree with TRBD2. Germline trimming cut 4 bases from V and 3 bases from J; bases unmatched to any gene: 12. Germline assignment: CDR1 SGHTA and CDR2 FQGNSA. This CDR3 comprises 17 residues. As DNA, the CDR3 is TGTGCCAGCAGCTCCCGGGGAGCGGGACGGAACTACAATGAGCAGTTCTTC. Translated, it gives CASSSRGAGRNYNEQFF.

The V call is TRBV7-3, the J call TRBJ2-2, with D uncertain. The V gene lost 5 bases and the J gene lost 6 bases, with 10 bases spanning the gap. The CDR3 has 13 amino acids. Looked up from germline, CDR1 is SGHTA and CDR2 is FQGTGA. CDR3 DNA: TGTGCCAGCAGCCCCAATGCCCCCGGGGAGCTGTTTTTT. This sequence encodes CASSPNAPGELFF.

The rearrangement links TRBV9 to TRBJ2-7; D is tentatively TRBD1 or TRBD2 (5 bases each). V shed 4 bases and J shed 1 base, with 12 bases lying between them. Germline lookup yields CDR1 SGDLS and CDR2 YYNGEE. The CDR3 spans 14 residues. The CDR3: CASSIGTGSYEQYF. The CDR3 coding sequence is TGTGCCAGCAGCATCGGGACGGGATCCTACGAGCAGTACTTC.

Details on this clone: Distinct nucleotide sequences in the sample also encode this CDR3. As DNA, the CDR3 is TGTGCCAGCAGCCCGGGGACAGGGGTCTACGAGCAGTACTTC. Translated: CASSPGTGVYEQYF. This chain connects TRBV9 to TRBJ2-7, with 10 bases that match TRBD1. The CDR3 consists of 14 residues. V was pared by 4 bases and J by 3 bases, with 4 bases of the junction left unmatched. From germline, CDR1 is SGDLS and CDR2 YYNGEE.

As to this clone: Different DNA sequences within this sample yield the same CDR3. This chain joins TRBV7-9 and TRBJ2-3; D unclear. Germline values: CDR1 SEHNR, CDR2 FQNEAQ (reference sequence). The ends were cut back, 0 bases at V and 6 bases at J, with 4 bases in the middle. CDR3 length equals 12 residues. The CDR3 coding sequence is TGTGCCAGCAGCTTAGCGCCCGATACGCAGTATTTT. It yields the protein CASSLAPDTQYF.

Here the CDR3 DNA reads TGTGCCAGCAGGTGGACAGGGGGCCCCTACGAGCAGTACTTC. This encodes CASRWTGGPYEQYF. This rearrangement joins TRBV11-2 to TRBJ2-7, with TRBD1 matching over 11 bases. The CDR3 consists of 14 residues. Germline CDR1 reads SGHAT; CDR2 reads FQNNGV. Trimming removed 6 bases from V and 2 bases from J; junction bases left unmatched: 3.

The rearrangement joins TRBV9 to TRBJ2-1, with D tentatively TRBD2 (5 bases). There are 15 residues in the CDR3. Trimming left V 0 bases short and J 3 bases short, with 10 bases between. The germline V gene encodes CDR1 SGDLS and CDR2 YYNGEE. In DNA, the CDR3 is TGTGCCAGCAGCGTAGCCATCGGACTCTACAATGAGCAGTTCTTC. Its translation is CASSVAIGLYNEQFF.

The rearrangement joins TRBV9 to TRBJ2-7; 10 bases map to TRBD2. Looked up from germline, CDR1 is SGDLS and CDR2 is YYNGEE. The CDR3 has 14 residues. After removal of 4 bases from V and 6 bases from J, the junction contained 7 bases not matched to a gene. Here the CDR3 DNA reads TGTGCCAGCAGCAGCCTAGCGGGAGTTCTCGAGCAGTACTTC. It encodes CASSSLAGVLEQYF.

CDR3 nucleotides: TGTGCCAGCAGCTCCCGGGACTCGCACTACAATGAGCAGTTCTTC. This sequence encodes CASSSRDSHYNEQFF. This sequence joins TRBV11-2 and TRBJ2-1; a possible D gene is TRBD2 (6 bases). V was shortened by 4 bases and J by 3 bases, with 13 bases between the two germline ends. Germline V CDR1 and CDR2: SGHAT, FQNNGV. The CDR3 spans 15 residues.

The chain carries TRBV4-2 and TRBJ1-4, with D hard to call. The V and J ends lost 4 bases and 8 bases respectively, with 14 bases between them. The CDR3 consists of 14 residues. Germline V gives CDR1 LGHNA, CDR2 YNFKEQ. The CDR3 nucleotides are TGTGCCAGCAGCCCCCTAAGGTTTGGAGAAAAACTGTTTTTT. It specifies CASSPLRFGEKLFF.

The genes are TRBV27 and TRBJ2-7; either TRBD1 or TRBD2 may fit D (5 bases each). This CDR3 has 14 residues. Germline lookup yields CDR1 MNHEY and CDR2 SMNVEV (reference sequence). Trimming cost V 8 bases and J 0 bases, with 14 bases left between them. As DNA, the CDR3 is TGTGCCAGCGGCTGGGACGCGAGCTCCTACGAGCAGTACTTC. Amino acid sequence: CASGWDASSYEQYF.

The chain combines TRBV14 with TRBJ2-5; a possible D gene is TRBD2 (5 bases). The germline CDR1 and CDR2 sequences are SGHDN and FVKESK. This CDR3 contains 14 residues. Trimming left V 5 bases short and J 5 bases short, with 15 bases between. In DNA form, the CDR3 reads TGTGCCAGCAGCTCCTATCGGGGAGTGGAGACCCAGTACTTC. Its protein is CASSSYRGVETQYF. The whole variable domain, remainder taken from reference TRBV14 and TRBJ2-5, is EAGVTQFPSHSVIEKGQTVTLRCDPISGHDNLYWYRRVMGKEIKFLLHFVKESKQDESGMPNNRFLAERTGGTYSTLKVQPAELEDSGVYFCASSSYRGVETQYFGPGTRLLVL.